These T cell receptor beta chains were read from a single sample in a study of cytomegalovirus exposure and HLA in healthy donors. TCRdb keeps only in-frame clones here, not all; method: immunoSEQ multiplex PCR. The sample has about 140,000 clones, approximately 78% seen once. The sample was PBMCs. The receptors stem from a young man in good health and CMV-seropositive. Both conserved end residues are part of each CDR3. Fields, in order: J gene, D gene, V gene, clone size, CDR3 protein, CDR3 DNA. A D gene is named only where the DNA matches it firmly. Only part of the rows carry a size: once, few, many, or a class if the clone is expanded.

j_gene: TRBJ2-1
d_gene: -
v_gene: TRBV5-1
abundance: -
CDR3aa: CASSPGARHNEQFF
CDR3nt: TGCGCCAGCAGCCCAGGGGCCCGACACAATGAGCAGTTCTTC

j_gene: TRBJ2-7
d_gene: -
v_gene: TRBV5-6
abundance: -
CDR3aa: CASSLLPGGHSYEQYF
CDR3nt: TGTGCCAGCAGCTTGTTACCTGGGGGACATTCCTACGAGCAGTACTTC

j_gene: TRBJ2-6
d_gene: -
v_gene: TRBV6-6
abundance: -
CDR3aa: CASSQTGSGANVLTF
CDR3nt: TGTGCCAGCAGCCAAACAGGGTCCGGGGCCAACGTCCTGACTTTC

j_gene: TRBJ2-7
d_gene: TRBD2
v_gene: TRBV27
abundance: -
CDR3aa: CASSSGGAYEQYF
CDR3nt: TGTGCCAGCAGTTCGGGGGGGGCCTACGAGCAGTACTTC

j_gene: TRBJ2-3
d_gene: TRBD2
v_gene: TRBV5-1
abundance: -
CDR3aa: CASSRKTSGRNPDTQYF
CDR3nt: TGCGCCAGCAGCCGGAAGACTAGCGGGAGGAACCCAGATACGCAGTATTTT

j_gene: TRBJ1-2
d_gene: -
v_gene: TRBV29-1
abundance: -
CDR3aa: CSVGQVSNYGYTF
CDR3nt: TGCAGCGTTGGACAGGTCTCTAACTATGGCTACACCTTC

j_gene: TRBJ2-5
d_gene: TRBD2
v_gene: TRBV4-1
abundance: -
CDR3aa: CASSLALASGWETQYF
CDR3nt: TGCGCCAGCAGCCTGGCGTTGGCTAGCGGGTGGGAGACCCAGTACTTC

j_gene: TRBJ2-7
d_gene: -
v_gene: TRBV9
abundance: once
CDR3aa: CASSVEGGTPYEQYF
CDR3nt: TGTGCCAGCAGCGTAGAAGGCGGGACTCCCTACGAGCAGTACTTC

j_gene: TRBJ1-3
d_gene: TRBD1
v_gene: TRBV9
abundance: few
CDR3aa: CASSVGIQGSRNTIYF
CDR3nt: TGTGCCAGCAGCGTAGGAATACAGGGGTCGCGAAACACCATATATTTT

j_gene: TRBJ2-2
d_gene: -
v_gene: TRBV13
abundance: -
CDR3aa: CASSSSRGELFF
CDR3nt: TGTGCCAGCAGCTCGAGTCGGGGGGAGCTGTTTTTT

j_gene: TRBJ2-3
d_gene: -
v_gene: TRBV6-5
abundance: once
CDR3aa: CASNRERSVDTQYF
CDR3nt: TGTGCCAGCAATCGGGAGAGGAGTGTGGATACGCAGTATTTT

j_gene: TRBJ1-4
d_gene: -
v_gene: TRBV28
abundance: few
CDR3aa: CASSLVSGRREKLFF
CDR3nt: TGTGCCAGCAGTTTGGTTTCAGGGCGGCGCGAAAAACTGTTTTTT

j_gene: TRBJ2-2
d_gene: -
v_gene: TRBV11-3
abundance: few
CDR3aa: CASSTWVSANTGELFF
CDR3nt: TGTGCCAGCTCGACTTGGGTTTCCGCGAACACCGGGGAGCTGTTTTTT

j_gene: TRBJ1-1
d_gene: -
v_gene: TRBV6-5
abundance: -
CDR3aa: CASSYWTGTRTEAFF
CDR3nt: TGTGCCAGCAGTTACTGGACCGGGACAAGGACTGAAGCTTTCTTT

j_gene: TRBJ2-3
d_gene: -
v_gene: TRBV4-1
abundance: -
CDR3aa: CASSQDRVGLADTQYF
CDR3nt: TGCGCCAGCAGCCAAGATCGTGTGGGCTTGGCAGATACGCAGTATTTT

j_gene: TRBJ2-4
d_gene: TRBD1
v_gene: TRBV5-4
abundance: once
CDR3aa: CASSLTGGTKNIQYF
CDR3nt: TGTGCCAGCAGCCTGACAGGGGGGACCAAAAACATTCAGTACTTC

j_gene: TRBJ1-5
d_gene: TRBD1
v_gene: TRBV4-2
abundance: -
CDR3aa: CASSRTGTGKNQPQHF
CDR3nt: TGTGCCAGCAGCCGGACCGGGACAGGGAAAAATCAGCCCCAGCATTTT

j_gene: TRBJ1-2
d_gene: -
v_gene: TRBV7-9
abundance: -
CDR3aa: CASSPTGGNGYTF
CDR3nt: TGTGCCAGCAGCCCCACCGGGGGAAATGGCTACACCTTC

j_gene: TRBJ1-2
d_gene: TRBD1
v_gene: TRBV9
abundance: -
CDR3aa: CASSAQVTGDGYTF
CDR3nt: TGTGCCAGCAGCGCTCAGGTGACAGGGGATGGCTACACCTTC

j_gene: TRBJ1-4
d_gene: TRBD1
v_gene: TRBV6-1
abundance: few
CDR3aa: CASSRQGPNEKLFF
CDR3nt: TGTGCCAGCAGCCGACAGGGGCCTAATGAAAAACTGTTTTTT

j_gene: TRBJ2-3
d_gene: -
v_gene: TRBV10-1
abundance: few
CDR3aa: CASSESLDGTQYF
CDR3nt: TGCGCCAGCAGTGAGTCACTAGACGGTACGCAGTATTTT

j_gene: TRBJ1-2
d_gene: TRBD1
v_gene: TRBV5-4
abundance: -
CDR3aa: CASSLRQGAHGYTF
CDR3nt: TGTGCCAGCAGTCTCCGACAGGGGGCTCATGGCTACACCTTC

j_gene: TRBJ2-1
d_gene: TRBD1
v_gene: TRBV7-9
abundance: -
CDR3aa: CASSYDRGDEQFF
CDR3nt: TGTGCCAGCAGCTACGACAGGGGCGATGAGCAGTTCTTC

j_gene: TRBJ2-5
d_gene: -
v_gene: TRBV6-1
abundance: few
CDR3aa: CASSETLARETQYF
CDR3nt: TGTGCCAGCAGTGAAACACTAGCCAGGGAGACCCAGTACTTC

j_gene: TRBJ2-7
d_gene: -
v_gene: TRBV5-1
abundance: -
CDR3aa: CASSLRGYEQYF
CDR3nt: TGCGCCAGCAGCTTACGAGGGTACGAGCAGTACTTC

j_gene: TRBJ2-3
d_gene: -
v_gene: TRBV11-2
abundance: -
CDR3aa: CASSFIKDTQYF
CDR3nt: TGTGCCAGCAGCTTTATTAAAGATACGCAGTATTTT

j_gene: TRBJ2-2
d_gene: -
v_gene: TRBV5-1
abundance: -
CDR3aa: CASSALRNGQGGSIGELFF
CDR3nt: TGCGCCAGCAGCGCACTAAGAAACGGACAGGGAGGGAGTATCGGGGAGCTGTTTTTT

j_gene: TRBJ2-7
d_gene: -
v_gene: TRBV5-1
abundance: -
CDR3aa: CASSLTESSYEQYF
CDR3nt: TGCGCCAGCAGCTTGACGGAGAGCTCCTACGAGCAGTACTTC

j_gene: TRBJ1-1
d_gene: TRBD1
v_gene: TRBV4-1
abundance: few
CDR3aa: CASSSPGQMNTEAFF
CDR3nt: TGCGCCAGCAGCAGTCCGGGACAGATGAACACTGAAGCTTTCTTT

j_gene: TRBJ1-1
d_gene: TRBD1
v_gene: TRBV4-1
abundance: -
CDR3aa: CASSPDRRRGNTEAFF
CDR3nt: TGCGCCAGCAGTCCGGACAGGAGAAGGGGAAACACTGAAGCTTTCTTT

j_gene: TRBJ2-5
d_gene: -
v_gene: TRBV7-6
abundance: -
CDR3aa: CASSYGTLQETQYF
CDR3nt: TGTGCCAGCAGTTACGGGACTCTCCAAGAGACCCAGTACTTC

j_gene: TRBJ2-2
d_gene: TRBD2
v_gene: TRBV5-6
abundance: -
CDR3aa: CASSLDPSGRGGELFF
CDR3nt: TGTGCCAGCAGCCTCGACCCTAGCGGGAGGGGCGGGGAGCTGTTTTTT

j_gene: TRBJ2-5
d_gene: TRBD2
v_gene: TRBV11-3
abundance: -
CDR3aa: CASSFSYGRAGETQYF
CDR3nt: TGTGCCAGCAGCTTCTCCTACGGGAGGGCGGGAGAGACCCAGTACTTC

j_gene: TRBJ1-1
d_gene: -
v_gene: TRBV7-6
abundance: -
CDR3aa: CASSLSFLGDNTEAFF
CDR3nt: TGTGCCAGCAGCTTATCTTTTTTAGGGGATAACACTGAAGCTTTCTTT

j_gene: TRBJ2-7
d_gene: -
v_gene: TRBV11-2
abundance: -
CDR3aa: CASTVAGTGYEQYF
CDR3nt: TGTGCCAGCACTGTCGCCGGGACTGGCTACGAGCAGTACTTC

j_gene: TRBJ2-7
d_gene: TRBD2
v_gene: TRBV7-9
abundance: -
CDR3aa: CASSPGTRSYEQYF
CDR3nt: TGTGCCAGCAGCCCCGGGACTAGGAGTTACGAGCAGTACTTC

j_gene: TRBJ2-7
d_gene: TRBD1
v_gene: TRBV5-6
abundance: -
CDR3aa: CASSPPRTGGNEQYF
CDR3nt: TGTGCCAGCAGCCCACCCCGGACAGGGGGCAACGAGCAGTACTTC

j_gene: TRBJ2-7
d_gene: TRBD2
v_gene: TRBV7-9
abundance: few
CDR3aa: CASSSPSGTSGLYEQYF
CDR3nt: TGTGCCAGCAGCTCTCCCTCCGGGACTAGCGGGCTCTACGAGCAGTACTTC

j_gene: TRBJ2-7
d_gene: TRBD2
v_gene: TRBV7-8
abundance: -
CDR3aa: CASSPGLAVPNEQCF
CDR3nt: TGTGCCAGCAGTCCGGGACTAGCGGTACCCAACGAGCAGTGCTTC

j_gene: TRBJ1-2
d_gene: -
v_gene: TRBV12-5
abundance: -
CDR3aa: CASGQDMLYGYTF
CDR3nt: TGTGCTAGTGGCCAAGACATGCTCTATGGCTACACCTTC

j_gene: TRBJ2-3
d_gene: -
v_gene: TRBV28
abundance: -
CDR3aa: CASSIGTDTQYF
CDR3nt: TGTGCCAGCAGTATCGGCACAGATACGCAGTATTTT

j_gene: TRBJ2-7
d_gene: TRBD2
v_gene: TRBV5-1
abundance: -
CDR3aa: CASSLGLAGDEQYF
CDR3nt: TGCGCCAGCAGCTTGGGACTAGCGGGAGACGAGCAGTACTTC

j_gene: TRBJ2-1
d_gene: -
v_gene: TRBV7-9
abundance: -
CDR3aa: CASSRQGLPPLEQFF
CDR3nt: TGTGCCAGCAGCCGTCAGGGACTCCCCCCCCTTGAGCAGTTCTTC

j_gene: TRBJ2-5
d_gene: -
v_gene: TRBV25-1
abundance: few
CDR3aa: CASSEWQLHGGETQYF
CDR3nt: TGTGCCAGCAGTGAATGGCAGCTCCATGGAGGAGAGACCCAGTACTTC

j_gene: TRBJ1-2
d_gene: TRBD1
v_gene: TRBV25-1
abundance: few
CDR3aa: CASSPRQGGNYGYTF
CDR3nt: TGTGCCAGCAGCCCAAGACAGGGAGGTAACTATGGCTACACCTTC

j_gene: TRBJ2-1
d_gene: TRBD1
v_gene: TRBV19
abundance: -
CDR3aa: CASSDRGSYNEQFF
CDR3nt: TGTGCCAGTAGTGACAGGGGGAGCTACAATGAGCAGTTCTTC

j_gene: TRBJ1-5
d_gene: -
v_gene: TRBV28
abundance: -
CDR3aa: CASCRDTLVGNQPQHF
CDR3nt: TGTGCCAGTTGCCGGGACACCCTGGTGGGCAATCAGCCCCAGCATTTT

j_gene: TRBJ2-1
d_gene: -
v_gene: TRBV29-1
abundance: -
CDR3aa: CSVEARRDEQFF
CDR3nt: TGCAGCGTTGAGGCCCGGAGGGATGAGCAGTTCTTC

j_gene: TRBJ1-1
d_gene: TRBD1
v_gene: TRBV19
abundance: -
CDR3aa: CASSWDSQNTEAFF
CDR3nt: TGTGCCAGTAGCTGGGACAGTCAGAACACTGAAGCTTTCTTT